Sequencing of this T cell receptor beta chain was carried out in a study of blood T cells in healthy people across ages. Points on this clonotype: Its antigen is not known.

Looked up from germline, CDR1 is DFQATT and CDR2 is SNEGSKA (reference sequence). CDR3 size: 17 residues. The germline V and J ends were trimmed by 3 bases and 7 bases, with 27 bases remaining between them. Whole-study results and caveats: It was not possible, with unsorted PBMCs, to conclusively compare naive and antigen-experienced cells.

Combining a sample-barcoded 5' primer with a J-beta primer mix, a second PCR ran for roughly 6 to 11 cycles. The template-switch adaptor, which had 12 random nucleotides, put a tag on each cDNA molecule. TCRdb recomputed calls from the 5' RACE reads with MiXCR, one row per CDR3 protein. This table holds over a million distinct CDR3 sequences, around 40% found once. Roughly 9.8 milliliters of peripheral blood were drawn from each donor. The sequenced sample consisted of blood. This TCR derives from a woman in her late teens or twenties in good health. This sequence joins TRBV20-1 and TRBJ1-1, with D perhaps matching TRBD1 (6 bases). The DNA for the CDR3 is TGCAGTGCTAGTTATCATGGTTTGGTGGGGGCCTGGGGTGAAGCTTTCTTT. Translated, it gives CSASYHGLVGAWGEAFF.